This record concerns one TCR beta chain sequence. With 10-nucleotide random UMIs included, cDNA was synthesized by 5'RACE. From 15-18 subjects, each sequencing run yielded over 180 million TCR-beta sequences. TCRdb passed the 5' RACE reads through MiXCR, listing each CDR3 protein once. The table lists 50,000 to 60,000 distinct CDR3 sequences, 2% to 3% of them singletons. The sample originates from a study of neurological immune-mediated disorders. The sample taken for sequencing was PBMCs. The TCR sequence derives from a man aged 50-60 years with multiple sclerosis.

CDR3 region: CASSLAGGFSGANVLTF. The DNA for the CDR3 is TGTGCCAGCAGCTTAGCGGGGGGCTTCTCTGGGGCCAACGTCCTGACTTTC. V and J are TRBV7-6 and TRBJ2-6; D tentatively reads TRBD1 or TRBD2 (6 bases each). The V end lost 0 bases, the J end lost 0 bases, and 9 bases lay between the germline ends. The CDR3 has 17 residues. Germline V gives CDR1 SGHVS, CDR2 FNYEAQ.